This T cell receptor beta chain was retrieved from a study of OX40 agonist ivuxolimab in advanced cancers. At the level of the study: Partial responses were observed in three patients, of whom one had hepatocellular carcinoma and two had cutaneous melanoma. General study points: Still undetermined is the antigen specificity of the expanded peripheral T cells.

Concerning this clone itself: What it recognizes is unknown.

Sequenced by immunoSEQ multiplex PCR; TCRdb stores in-frame clones only, minus some. The repertoire has 65,000 to 80,000 clones, 85% to 95% of them found once; the top ten carry under 8%. Germline V gene lookup returns CDR1 SNHLY and CDR2 FYNNEI. The CDR3 consists of 15 residues. V lost 8 bases to trimming and J lost 0 bases, with 14 bases between them. The genes are TRBV2 and TRBJ2-1; D unresolved. The TCR originated in an adult with an advanced solid tumor such as melanoma, head and neck, liver or kidney cancer. This specimen was CD4+ or CD8+ T cells sorted from blood, taken in a trial of the OX40 agonist ivuxolimab. The CDR3 nucleotides are TGTGCCAGCCTGAGTCTCGAAAGCTCCTACAATGAGCAGTTCTTC. Encoded protein: CASLSLESSYNEQFF.